The 27 T cell receptor beta chains below all came from one sample that was sequenced in a study of technical replicates of blood from a handful of donors. TCRdb keeps only in-frame clones here, not all; method: immunoSEQ multiplex PCR. Counted here are approximately 50,000 clones, 94% occurring once; the ten biggest clones make up roughly 0.22%. Sample: T cells isolated from PBMCs. The receptors come from a human donor in good health.

The rearrangement links TRBV14 to TRBJ2-1, with D possibly TRBD1 on 6 matching bases. The ends were cut back, 0 bases at V and 7 bases at J, with 10 bases in the middle. This CDR3 has 14 amino acids. Per the germline V gene, CDR1 is SGHDN and CDR2 is FVKESK. CDR3 amino acids: CASSQENRVNEQFF. The CDR3 coding sequence is TGTGCCAGCAGCCAAGAGAACAGGGTAAATGAGCAGTTCTTC.

The genes are TRBV6-5 and TRBJ1-1; no firm D call. This CDR3 comprises 13 residues. The V and J ends lost 7 bases and 1 base respectively, with 10 bases between them. Looked up from germline, CDR1 is MNHEY and CDR2 is SVGAGI. The CDR3 region has the DNA TGTGCCAGCACCACCCTGCGGAACACTGAAGCTTTCTTT. Protein: CASTTLRNTEAFF.

The chain has TRBV28 and TRBJ2-4; 7 bases align to TRBD1. CDR1 and CDR2 from the germline V gene are MDHEN and SYDVKM. Trimming at V came to 5 bases and at J to 6 bases, leaving 7 bases not matched to a gene. CDR3 length: 14 residues. CDR3: CASSPMTGLNIQYF. CDR3 in DNA: TGTGCCAGCAGTCCCATGACAGGGTTAAACATTCAGTACTTC.

The chain links TRBV7-9 to TRBJ1-1; 8 bases align to TRBD1. CDR3 length: 17 amino acids. CDR1 is SEHNR and CDR2 is FQNEAQ in the germline V gene (reference sequence). Trimming removed 4 bases from V and 0 bases from J; junction bases left unmatched: 10. CDR3 residues: CASSSSKTGDMNTEAFF. CDR3 DNA: TGTGCCAGCAGCTCCTCTAAGACAGGGGACATGAACACTGAAGCTTTCTTT. The full variable domain, with the rest looked up from reference TRBV7-9 and TRBJ1-1, is DTGVSQNPRHKITKRGQNVTFRCDPISEHNRLYWYRQTLGQGPEFLTYFQNEAQLEKSRLLSDRFSAERPKGSFSTLEIQRTEQGDSAMYLCASSSSKTGDMNTEAFFGQGTRLTVV.

The J gene is TRBJ1-2, the V gene TRBV7-2; D uncertain. Germline V gives CDR1 SGHTA, CDR2 FQGNSA. Trimming took off 2 bases at V and 4 bases at J, with 8 bases between the two ends. This CDR3 comprises 13 residues. CDR3 coding DNA: TGTGCCAGCAGCTTAAACCAGGCCTATGGCTACACCTTC. It translates to CASSLNQAYGYTF.

The table lists this clone with a count of one. This chain uses TRBV6-6 with TRBJ1-2; D perhaps matches TRBD1 (6 bases). The germline V and J ends were trimmed by 2 bases and 4 bases, with 8 bases remaining between them. The CDR3 loop spans 13 amino acids. Germline V gene sequence: CDR1 MNHNY, CDR2 SVGAGI (reference sequence). In DNA form, the CDR3 reads TGTGCCAGCAGTTACGACAGGAGCTATGGCTACACCTTC. It translates to CASSYDRSYGYTF.

This clone was counted a single time. CDR3 amino acids: CASSFQAGGGNTIYF. In DNA form, the CDR3 reads TGTGCCAGCAGCTTCCAAGCGGGCGGTGGAAACACCATATATTTT. The V call is TRBV7-9, the J call TRBJ1-3, with D unresolved. This CDR3 has 15 amino acids. Germline V gene lookup returns CDR1 SEHNR and CDR2 FQNEAQ (reference sequence). The V end lost 3 bases, the J end lost 3 bases, and 12 bases lay between the germline ends.

V is TRBV13 and J is TRBJ2-1; 10 nucleotides align to TRBD2. In germline, CDR1 is PRHDT, CDR2 FYEKMQ (reference sequence). This CDR3 is 15 amino acids long. With 3 bases clipped from V and 9 bases from J, the junction kept 8 bases outside the gene matches. The CDR3 DNA reads TGTGCCAGCAGCTTCTCGGTTAGCGGGGGGACTGAGCAGTTCTTC. Its protein is CASSFSVSGGTEQFF.

This chain joins TRBV6-5 and TRBJ2-1, with D tentatively TRBD2 (6 bases). The CDR3 totals 14 residues. V was clipped by 0 bases and J by 7 bases, with 10 bases between them. Germline CDR1 is MNHEY and CDR2 is SVGAGI. The CDR3 coding sequence is TGTGCCAGCAGTTACTCGCTTCGGGGGAATGAGCAGTTCTTC. Translation gives CASSYSLRGNEQFF.

V gene TRBV6-5 combines with J gene TRBJ1-1; 9 bases line up with TRBD1. This CDR3 has 15 amino acids. In germline, CDR1 is MNHEY, CDR2 SVGAGI. V shed 2 bases and J 3 bases; nucleotides not matched to a gene: 4. This CDR3 is CASSYPRDRDTEAFF. The CDR3 DNA sequence: TGTGCCAGCAGTTACCCCCGGGACAGGGACACTGAAGCTTTCTTT.

This rearrangement joins TRBV5-4 to TRBJ2-7, with 10 bases aligning to TRBD2. The CDR3 covers 14 residues. CDR1 is SGHNT and CDR2 is YYREEE in the germline V gene (reference sequence). V lost 4 bases and J lost 2; bases outside the gene matches: 3. DNA for the CDR3: TGTGCCAGCAGCCGGACTAGCGGAACCTACGAGCAGTACTTC. It specifies CASSRTSGTYEQYF.

The chain uses TRBV9 and TRBJ2-3; 12 bases fit TRBD2. The ends lost 3 bases at V and 4 bases at J; junction bases unmatched: 3. Germline V gene data show CDR1 as SGDLS and CDR2 as YYNGEE. The CDR3 loop spans 15 amino acids. As DNA, the CDR3 is TGTGCCAGCAGCGCGACTAGCGGGAGCTCAGATACGCAGTATTTT. Translated: CASSATSGSSDTQYF.

This chain links TRBV5-4 with TRBJ2-2; no firm D call. V lost 2 bases to trimming and J lost 7 bases, with 9 bases between them. The CDR3 has 13 residues. Germline CDR1 is SGHNT and CDR2 is YYREEE (reference sequence). DNA of the CDR3: TGTGCCAGCAGCTTTCAACCGAGCGGGGAGCTGTTTTTT. Translating it yields CASSFQPSGELFF.

This chain connects TRBV11-3 to TRBJ2-3; 10 bases are shared with TRBD2. The junction had 8 bases not matched to a gene; V was cut back by 5 bases and J by 3 bases. This CDR3 has 16 residues. In germline, CDR1 is SGHNT, CDR2 YENEEA. The CDR3 loop is CASSLINSGGTDTQYF. CDR3 nucleotide sequence: TGTGCCAGCAGCCTCATAAATAGCGGGGGGACAGATACGCAGTATTTT.

The rearrangement links TRBV7-6 to TRBJ2-7; D unclear. Germline assignment: CDR1 SGHVS and CDR2 FNYEAQ. This CDR3 spans 14 amino acids. Trimming cost V 5 bases and J 2 bases, with 13 bases left between them. The CDR3 loop is CASSPVQAPYEQYF. The CDR3 nucleotides are TGTGCCAGCAGCCCCGTCCAGGCCCCCTACGAGCAGTACTTC.

This chain links TRBV28 with TRBJ1-1; 9 bases fit TRBD1. Per germline, CDR1 MDHEN and CDR2 SYDVKM. The CDR3 runs 17 residues. Trimming cost V 3 bases and J 3 bases; bases outside gene matches: 11. CDR3 DNA sequence: TGTGCCAGCAGTTTTATGGGGACAGGGAATCGCCACACTGAAGCTTTCTTT. This encodes CASSFMGTGNRHTEAFF.

This clone was observed once. This chain joins TRBV28 and TRBJ1-5; no definite D call. This CDR3 has 16 amino acids. With 1 base removed from V and 1 base from J, the gap between germline ends came to 11 bases. The V gene's germline CDR1 is MDHEN and CDR2 SYDVKM. CDR3 nucleotides: TGTGCCAGCAGTTTATTAGACATGAAGAGCAATCAGCCCCAGCATTTT. Translated, it gives CASSLLDMKSNQPQHF.

The V gene is TRBV5-6, the J gene TRBJ2-4; 7 bases align to TRBD2. Unmatched junction bases numbered 7, after V lost 4 bases and J lost 3 bases. This CDR3 has 15 residues. Germline V gene sequence: CDR1 SGHDT, CDR2 YYEEEE. The CDR3, as DNA: TGTGCCAGCAGCCCACAGCGGGGTTACAAAAACATTCAGTACTTC. This encodes CASSPQRGYKNIQYF.

The V gene is TRBV7-9, the J gene TRBJ2-5, with D maybe TRBD2 (5 bases). This CDR3 comprises 15 residues. Germline loops: CDR1 SEHNR, CDR2 FQNEAQ (reference sequence). Trimming took off 5 bases at V and 0 bases at J, with 13 bases between the two ends. The CDR3 loop reads CASSAGLGYQETQYF. Here the CDR3 DNA reads TGTGCCAGCAGCGCAGGACTGGGGTACCAAGAGACCCAGTACTTC.

The chain is built from TRBV5-1 and TRBJ2-5; TRBD1 might be the D (6 bases). Trimming left V 8 bases short and J 2 bases short, with 13 bases between. The CDR3 runs to 13 residues. Germline V gene data show CDR1 as SGHRS and CDR2 as YFSETQ. The CDR3 is CASRGSPQETQYF. The CDR3 DNA reads as TGCGCCAGTAGGGGGAGCCCTCAAGAGACCCAGTACTTC.

This clone appeared a single time. The chain joins TRBV9 to TRBJ2-1, with 10 bases aligning to TRBD1. Losses at the gene ends were 0 bases for V and 7 bases for J; bases not matched to a gene: 4. This CDR3 is 15 amino acids long. The germline gives CDR1 SGDLS, CDR2 YYNGEE. This CDR3 reads CASSVGGQGMNEQFF. The CDR3 coding sequence is TGTGCCAGCAGCGTAGGGGGACAGGGGATGAATGAGCAGTTCTTC.

Here the CDR3 reads CASSLPGLAGLNEQFF. CDR3 DNA: TGTGCCAGCAGCTTGCCGGGACTAGCGGGTCTAAATGAGCAGTTCTTC. The rearrangement links TRBV11-3 to TRBJ2-1; the match to TRBD2 covers 12 bases. Germline-derived CDR1 and CDR2 are SGHNT and YENEEA. J gave up 7 bases and V 3 bases, and 7 bases lay outside the gene matches. CDR3 size: 16 residues.

The chain joins TRBV5-1 to TRBJ2-7; 11 positions match TRBD1. This CDR3 region has 15 residues. Per the germline V gene, CDR1 is SGHRS and CDR2 is YFSETQ. V shed 4 bases, J shed 5 bases, and the junction held 8 bases outside the gene matches. CDR3 sequence reads: CASSPERTGGHEQYF. CDR3 nucleotides: TGCGCCAGCAGCCCCGAGCGGACAGGGGGCCACGAGCAGTACTTC.

V and J are TRBV28 and TRBJ1-4; D remains unclear. The CDR3 runs 15 residues. V was pared by 4 bases and J by 10 bases, with 19 bases between. Germline assignment: CDR1 MDHEN and CDR2 SYDVKM. CDR3 in DNA: TGTGCCAGCAGTTCTGTCCCAGGTTGGGAGGTAAAACTGTTTTTT. Translating it yields CASSSVPGWEVKLFF.

The rearrangement links TRBV5-6 to TRBJ2-1; 9 nucleotides match TRBD2. V lost 7 bases, J lost 8 bases, and 13 bases stayed unmatched. The CDR3 totals 15 residues. CDR1 and CDR2 from the germline V gene are SGHDT and YYEEEE. The CDR3: CASRFRSGRRDEQFF. Written as DNA, the CDR3 is TGTGCCAGCCGTTTCAGGAGCGGGAGGAGGGATGAGCAGTTCTTC. The full variable domain, with the rest looked up from reference TRBV5-6 and TRBJ2-1, is DAGVTQSPTHLIKTRGQQVTLRCSPKSGHDTVSWYQQALGQGPQFIFQYYEEEERQRGNFPDRFSGHQFPNYSSELNVNALLLGDSALYLCASRFRSGRRDEQFFGPGTRLTVL.

The chain joins TRBV11-3 to TRBJ2-3; tentatively, D is TRBD2 (5 bases). The germline V gene encodes CDR1 SGHNT and CDR2 YENEEA. The CDR3 contains 14 residues. Trimming cost V 4 bases and J 2 bases, with 10 bases left between them. The CDR3 bases are TGTGCCAGCAGCTCAAGGACTTTCACAGATACGCAGTATTTT. Translated, it gives CASSSRTFTDTQYF.

J is TRBJ1-2 and V is TRBV20-1; no clear D. CDR1 DFQATT and CDR2 SNEGSKA come from the germline V gene (reference sequence). There are 11 residues in the CDR3. The ends were cut back, 6 bases at V and 6 bases at J, with 11 bases in the middle. DNA of the CDR3: TGCAGTGCAAGCGGGCCTGATGGCTACACCTTC. Its protein product is CSASGPDGYTF.